In its sample, the clone carrying this T cell receptor beta chain was seen many times. Antigen: not known. The CDR3 sequence is 15 residues long. J lost 7 bases, V lost 4 bases, and 10 bases had no gene match. The source of the sample is a study of CD8 T cells in ankylosing spondylitis. General study points: Relatively rare in peripheral blood, disease-linked clones were also CD8+. Past studies reported some motif variants in reactive arthritis synovial fluid and blood. Disease-linked clones were reportedly significantly enriched in matched ankylosing spondylitis synovial fluid.

Preparation of TCR beta libraries was done by quantitative 5'-RACE with molecular barcodes. MiXCR, run by TCRdb on the 5' RACE reads, gives a single entry per CDR3 protein. Of 250,000 to 400,000 distinct CDR3 sequences in the sample, roughly 12% were seen once. This chain joins TRBV12-3 or TRBV12-4 and TRBJ2-1; 7 bases are shared with TRBD2. The clonotype comes from a female donor with ankylosing spondylitis or in good health (not recorded which). The sample was blood, either unsorted or a sorted T cell fraction (not recorded which). CDR3 sequence (DNA): TGTGCCAGCAGTTCCTTAGCGGGCCTGGGGAATGAGCAGTTCTTC. This encodes CASSSLAGLGNEQFF.